This passage covers 24 T cell receptor beta chains from one sample sequenced in a study of metastatic and nonmetastatic thyroid tumors. TCRdb re-analyzed the PCR reads through MiXCR. Found here are some 14,000 clones, 20% to 30% of them singletons; the top ten hold over 9.5%. Treatment of any kind had been given to no patient before thyroid surgery. Sample: tumor tissue. The receptor set was obtained from a female donor with papillary thyroid cancer or a benign thyroid nodule (not recorded which). Some clones in this sample may be carry-over from other donors' samples.

This chain links TRBV20-1 with TRBJ2-7; D unclear. The CDR3 runs to 12 residues. Germline loops: CDR1 DFQATT, CDR2 SNEGSKA (reference sequence). V was trimmed by 0 bases and J by 3 bases, leaving 6 bases between them. CDR3 coding DNA: TGCAGTGCTAGAGATCGGAGCTACGAGCAGTACTTC. Translated, it gives CSARDRSYEQYF.

The chain recombines TRBV12-3 or TRBV12-4 with TRBJ2-1; the D gene is possibly TRBD1 (5 bases). This CDR3 contains 21 residues. V gave up 3 bases and J gave up 0 bases, with 27 bases separating them. The CDR3 is CASSFSPGRTGGRHSYNEQFF. In nucleotides, the CDR3 is TGTGCCAGCAGTTTTTCACCAGGGCGTACTGGTGGACGGCACTCCTACAATGAGCAGTTCTTC.

This clone qualifies as medium-sized. The CDR3 reads CASSLGVTSYNEQFF. The CDR3 DNA is TGCGCCAGCAGCTTGGGGGTGACCTCCTACAATGAGCAGTTCTTC. This chain uses TRBV5-1 with TRBJ2-1; D unclear. Germline assignment: CDR1 SGHRS and CDR2 YFSETQ. Trimming left V 0 bases short and J 0 bases short, with 7 bases between. This CDR3 spans 15 amino acids. The full variable domain, in which reference TRBV5-1 and TRBJ2-1 provide the parts outside the CDR3, is KAGVTQTPRYLIKTRGQQVTLSCSPISGHRSVSWYQQTPGQGLQFLFEYFSETQRNKGNFPGRFSGRQFSNSRSEMNVSTLELGDSALYLCASSLGVTSYNEQFFGPGTRLTVL.

The V and J genes are TRBV18 and TRBJ1-2; D gene unclear. V was clipped by 4 bases and J by 8 bases, with 20 bases between them. Germline V gene data show CDR1 as KGHSH and CDR2 as LQKENI. The CDR3 has 15 residues. CDR3 sequence reads: CASSQGNLQYSGYTF. CDR3 coding DNA: TGTGCCAGCTCACAAGGGAATCTGCAATATAGCGGCTACACCTTC.

This chain joins TRBV30 and TRBJ2-1; a possible D gene is TRBD1 (5 bases). There are 14 residues in the CDR3. CDR1 GTSNPN and CDR2 SVGIG come from the germline V gene (reference sequence). The V gene lost 5 bases and the J gene lost 0 bases, with 11 bases spanning the gap. CDR3 amino acids: CAWAQASSYNEQFF. In DNA, the CDR3 is TGTGCCTGGGCACAGGCCTCCTCCTACAATGAGCAGTTCTTC.

This clone is categorized as medium-sized. The gene calls are TRBV6-1 and TRBJ1-5; weak D call: TRBD1 (5 bases). The CDR3 loop spans 17 amino acids. The germline V and J ends were trimmed by 2 bases and 1 base, with 15 bases remaining between them. Germline lookup yields CDR1 MNHNS and CDR2 SASEGT. The CDR3 coding sequence is TGTGCCAGCAGTGAACAGCAGGGAGCTAGGAGCAATCAGCCCCAGCATTTT. Residues: CASSEQQGARSNQPQHF.

This clone came up a few times. The chain employs TRBV6-5 and TRBJ1-6; D is uncertain. The V end lost 0 bases, the J end lost 5 bases, and 14 bases lay between the germline ends. The CDR3 consists of 17 residues. Germline V gene sequence: CDR1 MNHEY, CDR2 SVGAGI. The CDR3, as DNA: TGTGCCAGCAGTTACTCGACGGTCAGAATCCATAATTCACCCCTCCACTTT. Translated: CASSYSTVRIHNSPLHF.

To note about this clone: The junction and the germline gene differ at one end; a read error may be behind it. The gene calls are TRBV20-1 and TRBJ2-6; no definite D call. CDR1 is DFQATT and CDR2 is SNEGSKA in the germline V gene (reference sequence). This CDR3 spans 17 amino acids. This chain's CDR3 is CSARDWAQSSGVNVLTF. As DNA, the CDR3 is TGCAGTGCTAGAGATTGGGCCCAGAGCTCTGGGGTCAACGTCCTGACTTTC.

Concerning this clone itself: Since a much larger clone is just one base distant, this may be a read error. The CDR3 does not end in the conserved phenylalanine or tryptophan, so this is likely a read error. The V call is TRBV18, the J call TRBJ2-4, with 8 bases fitting TRBD1. The CDR3 runs 15 residues. Germline V gene data show CDR1 as KGHSH and CDR2 as LQKENI. CDR3 in amino acids: CAGSPRDRAKNIQYV. In DNA form, the CDR3 reads TGTGCCGGCTCACCCCGGGACAGGGCCAAAAACATTCAGTACGTC.

This clone showed up many times. A much larger clone differs from this one at a single base, so this may be a read error. This chain connects TRBV6-1 to TRBJ2-7; D remains ambiguous. Germline assignment: CDR1 MNHNS and CDR2 SASEGT. V was trimmed by 9 bases and J by 12 bases, leaving 9 bases between them. The CDR3 has 8 amino acids. CDR3 bases: TGTGCCAGTCCCGGTGTGTACTTC. Its translation: CASPGVYF.

The chain joins TRBV20-1 to TRBJ2-2, with D maybe TRBD1 (6 bases). This CDR3 has 15 amino acids. V dropped 3 bases and J dropped 5 bases, with 16 bases sitting between them. Germline CDR1 and CDR2: DFQATT and SNEGSKA (reference sequence). The CDR3 region is CSARGASRFTGELFF. CDR3 DNA: TGCAGTGCTAGGGGGGCCTCCAGGTTTACCGGGGAGCTGTTTTTT.

Sample share makes this clone medium-sized (0.01 to 0.1%). CDR3 sequence reads: CAWSVLAGDEQYF. In DNA form, the CDR3 reads TGTGCCTGGAGTGTACTAGCGGGAGACGAGCAGTACTTC. The V gene is TRBV30, the J gene TRBJ2-7; 11 nucleotides match TRBD2. Germline lookup yields CDR1 GTSNPN and CDR2 SVGIG (reference sequence). The CDR3 consists of 13 residues. The junction had 0 bases not matched to a gene; V was cut back by 0 bases and J by 5 bases. The variable domain in full, with the rest retrieved from reference TRBV30 and TRBJ2-7, is SQTIHQWPATLVQPVGSPLSLECTVEGTSNPNLYWYRQAAGRGLQLLFYSVGIGQISSEVPQNLSASRPQDRQFILSSKKLLLSDSGFYLCAWSVLAGDEQYFGPGTRLTVT.

The V call is TRBV7-8, the J call TRBJ1-2, with a weak D call TRBD1 (6 bases). Germline CDR1 SGHVS, CDR2 FQNEAQ. The CDR3 spans 13 residues. The ends were cut back, 1 base at V and 4 bases at J, with 7 bases in the middle. The CDR3 DNA reads TGTGCCAGCAGCTTAGACAGGGCCTATGGCTACACCTTC. Protein sequence: CASSLDRAYGYTF.

This clone was detected only once. V is TRBV30 and J is TRBJ2-7; tentative D call: TRBD2 (6 bases). Trimming took off 3 bases at V and 5 bases at J, with 14 bases between the two ends. Germline CDR1 and CDR2: GTSNPN and SVGIG (reference sequence). The CDR3 consists of 13 residues. The CDR3: CAWRGSGVNEQYF. CDR3 DNA: TGTGCCTGGAGAGGCTCGGGAGTCAACGAGCAGTACTTC.

This clone has ten or more counts. The V gene is TRBV10-3, the J gene TRBJ2-3; D unresolved. This CDR3 contains 14 residues. V was cut by 8 bases and J by 0 bases, with 12 bases left in between. Germline CDR1 is ENHRY and CDR2 is SYGVKD. CDR3 loop: CAILSDTSTDTQYF. CDR3 nucleotide sequence: TGTGCCATCTTAAGCGACACTAGCACAGATACGCAGTATTTT.

The chain uses TRBV28 and TRBJ1-3; unclear D gene. The CDR3 has 19 residues. Between the trimmed V and J ends, which lost 5 bases and 0 bases, there was a span of 23 bases. Germline V gene sequence: CDR1 MDHEN, CDR2 SYDVKM. CDR3 nucleotides: TGTGCCAGCAGTCTCATGACCGGCGGGTGGGGTTACTCTGGAAACACCATATATTTT. It specifies CASSLMTGGWGYSGNTIYF.

This clone was seen only a few times. The rearrangement uses TRBV2 and TRBJ1-3; TRBD1 matches at 8 bases. Germline V CDR1 and CDR2: SNHLY, FYNNEI. CDR3 length: 15 amino acids. V lost 8 bases and J lost 4; bases outside the gene matches: 10. This CDR3 reads CASSPRGQAGNTIYF. CDR3 nucleotide sequence: TGTGCCAGCTCCCCTCGGGGACAGGCCGGAAACACCATATATTTT.

This clone was counted ten times or more. V and J are TRBV3-1 and TRBJ2-1; a possible D gene is TRBD2 (6 bases). This CDR3 has 18 residues. In germline, CDR1 is LGHDT, CDR2 YNNKEL (reference sequence). Trimming pared 4 bases from V and 0 bases from J, leaving 19 bases between. Here the CDR3 reads CASSPRSGAPSSYNEQFF. The CDR3 coding sequence is TGTGCCAGCAGCCCAAGGTCGGGAGCGCCGAGCTCCTACAATGAGCAGTTCTTC.

This clone showed up just a few times. Germline and junction disagree at one end, which may indicate a read error. The chain recombines TRBV12-3 or TRBV12-4 with TRBJ2-1, with 7 nucleotides matching TRBD2. The CDR3 sequence is 15 residues long. The CDR3 spells CSSREGGCFYNEQFF. The CDR3 DNA is TGTTCCAGCAGGGAGGGCGGGTGCTTCTACAATGAGCAGTTCTTC.

This clone showed up just a few times. This rearrangement joins TRBV6-1 to TRBJ2-7; D is unresolved. This CDR3 is 11 amino acids long. Trimming removed 6 bases at V and 5 bases at J, with 8 bases between. In germline, CDR1 is MNHNS, CDR2 SASEGT. CDR3 protein: CASRTVHEQYF. The CDR3 nucleotides are TGTGCCAGCAGAACAGTGCACGAGCAGTACTTC.

This clone is medium-sized by share. The chain links TRBV28 to TRBJ1-2, with a weak D call TRBD1 (6 bases). Trimming took 5 bases from V and 3 from J, leaving 19 bases between them. From germline, CDR1 is MDHEN and CDR2 SYDVKM. The CDR3 length is 16 residues. The chain's CDR3 is CASSRGTGWGYYGYTF. In DNA, the CDR3 is TGTGCCAGCAGTCGAGGTACAGGGTGGGGTTACTATGGCTACACCTTC.

This CDR3 is CASSLVRAPGNTIYF. The CDR3 bases are TGCGCCAGCAGCTTGGTGCGGGCTCCTGGAAACACCATATATTTT. V and J are TRBV5-1 and TRBJ1-3, with D hard to call. In germline, CDR1 is SGHRS, CDR2 YFSETQ. CDR3 length: 15 residues. V lost 0 bases and J lost 2, with 9 bases in between.

By sample share, this clone is medium-sized. The chain couples TRBV2 to TRBJ2-7; the D gene is possibly TRBD1 (6 bases). V was trimmed by 4 bases and J by 5 bases, leaving 15 bases between them. This CDR3 has 14 residues. Per germline, CDR1 SNHLY and CDR2 FYNNEI. The CDR3 bases are TGTGCCAGCAGTGGGACAGTGGCAGAAAACGAGCAGTACTTC. As protein: CASSGTVAENEQYF. Full variable domain (outside the CDR3, taken from reference TRBV2 and TRBJ2-7): EPEVTQTPSHQVTQMGQEVILRCVPISNHLYFYWYRQILGQKVEFLVSFYNNEISEKSEIFDDQFSVERPDGSNFTLKIRSTKLEDSAMYFCASSGTVAENEQYFGPGTRLTVT.

At least ten counts were recorded for this clone. This chain joins TRBV9 and TRBJ2-1; tentatively, D is TRBD2 (5 bases). The CDR3 loop spans 15 amino acids. V lost 3 bases and J 2 bases, leaving 12 bases between the germline ends. CDR1 SGDLS and CDR2 YYNGEE come from the germline V gene. The CDR3 DNA reads TGTGCCAGCAGCGCGAACATAGCGCCCTACAATGAGCAGTTCTTC. Translated: CASSANIAPYNEQFF.